This T cell receptor (beta chain) was recorded in a study of shared clonotypes between healthy human individuals. CDR1 MNHNY and CDR2 SVGAGI come from the germline V gene (reference sequence). CDR3 length: 14 residues. V shed 2 bases and J shed 5 bases, with 13 bases lying between them. Assay: immunoSEQ multiplex PCR; the TCRdb copy retains only in-frame clones and omits some. The repertoire holds over 2 million clones, with around 90% as singletons. The sample consisted of naive CD4+ T cells from PBMCs. Sample subset: CD45RA+ positively selected. V usage is TRBV6-6 and J usage is TRBJ2-7; the D is unclear. The sequence was obtained from a man aged 18 to 29 in good health. Some clones in this sample may be carry-over from other donors' samples. CDR3 amino acids: CASSYTPGGNEQYF. The CDR3 bases are TGTGCCAGCAGTTACACCCCAGGCGGTAACGAGCAGTACTTC.